This T cell receptor beta chain stems from a study of regulatory T cells in long-lasting Graves disease. Points from the study as a whole: Examination was confined to peripheral blood, excluding thyroid tissue. A greater number of public clonotypes (about 2,900) was shared by persistent patients than by new patients (approximately 910).

This clonotype was counted ten times or more. Its specificity is unknown. Through Arm-PCR of CDR3 regions and iRepertoire HTBI primers, TCR beta libraries were built. TCRdb re-called the multiplex PCR reads with MiXCR, one entry per CDR3 protein. The repertoire holds 700,000 or so distinct CDR3 sequences, with about 32% as singletons. The sample's time point: persistent/refractory GD, antithyroid drugs over 5 years with positive TRAb. TCR sequences were obtained from RNA taken from PBMCs. Diagnoses of Graves' disease were made by American Thyroid Association guidelines. The sample here was peripheral blood mononuclear cells (PBMCs), taken when the disease was refractory, from a patient treated with antithyroid drugs. The TCR originated in a female donor with Graves disease.

CDR3 bases: TGCAGTGCTAGCGTCCGGACGAGGAAGGGCGAGCAGTACTTC. Its protein product is CSASVRTRKGEQYF. The V call is TRBV20-1, the J call TRBJ2-7; unclear D gene. This CDR3 spans 14 amino acids. V lost 3 bases to trimming and J lost 6 bases, with 18 bases between them. CDR1 is DFQATT, CDR2 SNEGSKA, per germline (reference sequence).